Listed below are T cell receptor beta chains from one sample, sequenced in a study of cytomegalovirus exposure and HLA in healthy donors. The method was immunoSEQ multiplex PCR; TCRdb's version includes in-frame clones alone and lacks a portion of them. The table records approximately 170,000 clones, roughly four fifths of them present only once. The source material was PBMCs. The receptors were sampled from a man aged 40-49 years in good health and CMV-seronegative. Both conserved end residues are trimmed from each CDR3. For some rows the clone size is stated as once, few or many, or as a class when expanded; others skip it.

j_gene: TRBJ1-2; abundance: .; v_gene: TRBV7-2; CDR3aa: ASIRTPGTGGDGYT
j_gene: TRBJ2-3; abundance: .; v_gene: TRBV28; CDR3aa: ASSPRGGRTDTQY
j_gene: TRBJ1-2; abundance: .; v_gene: TRBV5-1; CDR3aa: ASGGANGYGYT
j_gene: TRBJ1-2; abundance: .; v_gene: TRBV9; CDR3aa: ASSAKPRVEDRDYGYT
j_gene: TRBJ2-3; abundance: .; v_gene: TRBV11-1; CDR3aa: ATTGATDTQY
j_gene: TRBJ1-2; abundance: .; v_gene: TRBV7-9; CDR3aa: ASSGGGYGYT
j_gene: TRBJ2-3; abundance: .; v_gene: TRBV4-1; CDR3aa: ASSQEGLAGVGDTQY
j_gene: TRBJ2-5; abundance: .; v_gene: TRBV29-1; CDR3aa: SVVGGSWETQY
j_gene: TRBJ2-3; abundance: .; v_gene: TRBV5-1; CDR3aa: ASSLDLASTQY
j_gene: TRBJ1-6; abundance: .; v_gene: TRBV5-4; CDR3aa: ASSMGQDNSPLH
j_gene: TRBJ2-1; abundance: .; v_gene: TRBV2; CDR3aa: ASSERGRANNEQF
j_gene: TRBJ2-3; abundance: .; v_gene: TRBV7-7; CDR3aa: ASSLPGTDTQY
j_gene: TRBJ2-2; abundance: .; v_gene: TRBV5-1; CDR3aa: ASSLGVTGNTGELF
j_gene: TRBJ1-5; abundance: .; v_gene: TRBV7-2; CDR3aa: ASRLQVGANQPQH
j_gene: TRBJ2-3; abundance: .; v_gene: TRBV10-3; CDR3aa: AISGQGTPTDTQY
j_gene: TRBJ1-2; abundance: .; v_gene: TRBV27; CDR3aa: ATLTGFYGHT
j_gene: TRBJ2-7; abundance: few; v_gene: TRBV10-3; CDR3aa: AISPTSAYEQY
j_gene: TRBJ1-1; abundance: .; v_gene: TRBV7-6; CDR3aa: ASSFSAGSEAF
j_gene: TRBJ1-4; abundance: .; v_gene: TRBV7-2; CDR3aa: ASSLLSATNEKLF
j_gene: TRBJ2-7; abundance: .; v_gene: TRBV30; CDR3aa: AWITRGASYEQY
j_gene: TRBJ1-4; abundance: .; v_gene: TRBV5-4; CDR3aa: ASSPEGGSTNEKLF
j_gene: TRBJ2-1; abundance: many; v_gene: TRBV4-1; CDR3aa: ASSQLGLVRHEQF
j_gene: TRBJ1-2; abundance: .; v_gene: TRBV10-3; CDR3aa: AIGQTLYGYT
j_gene: TRBJ1-1; abundance: .; v_gene: TRBV28; CDR3aa: ASSGEGAEAF
j_gene: TRBJ2-3; abundance: .; v_gene: TRBV28; CDR3aa: ASSSSSASSTDTQY
j_gene: TRBJ1-1; abundance: .; v_gene: TRBV18; CDR3aa: ASSLRGDSYTEAF
j_gene: TRBJ1-1; abundance: .; v_gene: TRBV28; CDR3aa: ASRGTGTWENPEAF
j_gene: TRBJ2-3; abundance: .; v_gene: TRBV2; CDR3aa: ASIRTSSSTDTQY
j_gene: TRBJ2-3; abundance: .; v_gene: TRBV5-4; CDR3aa: ASSPSGSRTDTQY
j_gene: TRBJ2-1; abundance: .; v_gene: TRBV27; CDR3aa: ASSSDRSYNEQF
j_gene: TRBJ2-1; abundance: few; v_gene: TRBV6-5; CDR3aa: ASSLAGGKQF
j_gene: TRBJ1-4; abundance: .; v_gene: TRBV19; CDR3aa: ASRTVPTNEKLF
j_gene: TRBJ1-4; abundance: .; v_gene: TRBV19; CDR3aa: ASSRLGTGGEKLF
j_gene: TRBJ1-4; abundance: .; v_gene: TRBV2; CDR3aa: ASKQGGATNEKLF
j_gene: TRBJ2-2; abundance: .; v_gene: TRBV19; CDR3aa: ASTDRANTGELF
j_gene: TRBJ1-2; abundance: .; v_gene: TRBV7-2; CDR3aa: ASSLVGRVYGYT
j_gene: TRBJ2-1; abundance: few; v_gene: TRBV19; CDR3aa: ASSPLAGEAYNEQF
j_gene: TRBJ1-5; abundance: .; v_gene: TRBV19; CDR3aa: ASRGGAGQSNQPQH
j_gene: TRBJ1-1; abundance: once; v_gene: TRBV29-1; CDR3aa: SVAGPGGPEAF
j_gene: TRBJ2-5; abundance: .; v_gene: TRBV11-2; CDR3aa: ASSFVRQGVETQY
j_gene: TRBJ1-2; abundance: .; v_gene: TRBV5-5; CDR3aa: ASSRQTGGDYGYT
j_gene: TRBJ2-6; abundance: .; v_gene: TRBV5-1; CDR3aa: ASSLGSGSGANGLT
j_gene: TRBJ2-6; abundance: .; v_gene: TRBV5-1; CDR3aa: ASTVLGGSGANVLT
j_gene: TRBJ1-3; abundance: .; v_gene: TRBV5-6; CDR3aa: ASSLAGTASGNTIY
j_gene: TRBJ1-3; abundance: few; v_gene: TRBV5-4; CDR3aa: ASSLGSESSGNTIY